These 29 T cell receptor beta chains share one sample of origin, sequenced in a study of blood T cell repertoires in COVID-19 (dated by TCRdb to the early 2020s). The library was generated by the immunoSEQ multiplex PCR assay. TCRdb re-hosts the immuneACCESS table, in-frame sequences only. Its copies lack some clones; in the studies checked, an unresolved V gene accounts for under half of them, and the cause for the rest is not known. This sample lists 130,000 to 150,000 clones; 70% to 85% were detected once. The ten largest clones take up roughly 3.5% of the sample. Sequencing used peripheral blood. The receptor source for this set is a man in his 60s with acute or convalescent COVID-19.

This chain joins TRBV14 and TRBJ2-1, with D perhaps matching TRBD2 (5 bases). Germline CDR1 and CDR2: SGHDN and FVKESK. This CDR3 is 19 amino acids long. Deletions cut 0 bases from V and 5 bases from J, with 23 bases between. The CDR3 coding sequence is TGTGCCAGCAGCCAAGATTTTGGGTTGTGGGAGACGACGCACAATGAGCAGTTCTTC. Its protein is CASSQDFGLWETTHNEQFF.

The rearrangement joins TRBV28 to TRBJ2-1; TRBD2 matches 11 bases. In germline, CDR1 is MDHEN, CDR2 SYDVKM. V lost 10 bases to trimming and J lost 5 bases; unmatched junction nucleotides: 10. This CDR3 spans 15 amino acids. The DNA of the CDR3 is TGTGCCACCATAGCGGGAGGGCCTCCCGACAATGAGCAGTTCTTC. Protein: CATIAGGPPDNEQFF.

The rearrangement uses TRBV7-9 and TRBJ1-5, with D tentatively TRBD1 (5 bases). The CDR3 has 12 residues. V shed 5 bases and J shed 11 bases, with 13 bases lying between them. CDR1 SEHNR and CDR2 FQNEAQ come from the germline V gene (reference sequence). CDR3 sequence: CASSPGGGAQHF. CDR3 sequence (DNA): TGTGCCAGCAGCCCCGGCGGGGGGGCCCAGCATTTT.

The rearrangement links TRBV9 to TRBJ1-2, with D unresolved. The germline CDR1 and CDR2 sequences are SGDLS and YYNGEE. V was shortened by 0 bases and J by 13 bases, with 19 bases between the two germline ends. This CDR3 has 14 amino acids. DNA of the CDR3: TGTGCCAGCAGCGTAGCTGACGATGGCGGGATGGGCACCTTC. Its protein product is CASSVADDGGMGTF.

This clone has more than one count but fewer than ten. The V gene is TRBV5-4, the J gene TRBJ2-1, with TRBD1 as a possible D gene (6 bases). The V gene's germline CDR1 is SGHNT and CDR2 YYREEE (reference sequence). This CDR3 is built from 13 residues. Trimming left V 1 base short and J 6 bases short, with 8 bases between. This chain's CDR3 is CASSLTGSNEQFF. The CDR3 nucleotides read TGTGCCAGCAGCTTGACAGGGAGCAATGAGCAGTTCTTC.

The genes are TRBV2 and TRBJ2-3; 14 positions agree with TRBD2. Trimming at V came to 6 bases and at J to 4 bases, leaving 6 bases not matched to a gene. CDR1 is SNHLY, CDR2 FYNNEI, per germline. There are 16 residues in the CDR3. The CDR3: CASRTGLAGGSDTQYF. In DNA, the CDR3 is TGTGCCAGCAGGACCGGACTAGCGGGAGGCTCAGATACGCAGTATTTT.

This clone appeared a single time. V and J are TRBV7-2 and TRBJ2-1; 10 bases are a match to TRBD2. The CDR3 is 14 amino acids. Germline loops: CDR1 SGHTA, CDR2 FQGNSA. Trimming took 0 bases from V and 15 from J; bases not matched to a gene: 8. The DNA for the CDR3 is TGTGCCAGCAGCTTAGCTTTGGCTAGCGGGAGTATGTTCTTC. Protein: CASSLALASGSMFF.

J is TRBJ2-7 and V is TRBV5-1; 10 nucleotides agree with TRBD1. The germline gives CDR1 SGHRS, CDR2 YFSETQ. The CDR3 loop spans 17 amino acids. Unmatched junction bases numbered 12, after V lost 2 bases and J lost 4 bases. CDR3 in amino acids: CASSFGQGGSSAYEQYF. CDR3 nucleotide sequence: TGCGCCAGCAGCTTTGGACAGGGGGGCTCCTCGGCATACGAGCAGTACTTC.

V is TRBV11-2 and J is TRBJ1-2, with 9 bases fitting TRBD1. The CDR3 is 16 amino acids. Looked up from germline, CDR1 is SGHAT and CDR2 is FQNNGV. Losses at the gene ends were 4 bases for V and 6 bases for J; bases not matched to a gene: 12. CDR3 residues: CASSSARGQGSDGYTF. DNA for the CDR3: TGTGCCAGCAGCTCAGCCCGGGGACAGGGTTCCGATGGCTACACCTTC.

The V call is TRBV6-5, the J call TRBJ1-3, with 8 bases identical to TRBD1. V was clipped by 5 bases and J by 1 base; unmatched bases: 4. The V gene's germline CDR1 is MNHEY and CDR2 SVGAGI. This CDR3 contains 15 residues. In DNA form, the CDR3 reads TGTGCCAGCAGTCCGGACAGGGTTTCTGGAAACACCATATATTTT. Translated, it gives CASSPDRVSGNTIYF.

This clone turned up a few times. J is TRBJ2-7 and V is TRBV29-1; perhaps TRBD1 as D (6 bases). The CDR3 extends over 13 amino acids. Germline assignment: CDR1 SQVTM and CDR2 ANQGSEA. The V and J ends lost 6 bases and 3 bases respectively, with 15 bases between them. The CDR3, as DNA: TGCAGCGTCTACACTGGGGGCAGCTACGAGCAGTACTTC. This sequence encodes CSVYTGGSYEQYF.

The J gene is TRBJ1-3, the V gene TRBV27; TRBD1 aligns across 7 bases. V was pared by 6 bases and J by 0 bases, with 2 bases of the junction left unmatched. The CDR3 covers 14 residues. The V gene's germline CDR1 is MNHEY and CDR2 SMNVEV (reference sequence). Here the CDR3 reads CASRDRFSGNTIYF. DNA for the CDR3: TGTGCCAGCAGGGACAGGTTCTCTGGAAACACCATATATTTT.

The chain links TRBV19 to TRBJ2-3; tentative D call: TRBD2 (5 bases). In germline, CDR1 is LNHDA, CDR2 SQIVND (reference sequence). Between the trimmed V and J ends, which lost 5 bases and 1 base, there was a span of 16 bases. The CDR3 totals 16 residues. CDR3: CASSPLLLDRTDTQYF. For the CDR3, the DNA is TGTGCCAGTAGTCCCCTCCTACTAGACCGCACAGATACGCAGTATTTT.

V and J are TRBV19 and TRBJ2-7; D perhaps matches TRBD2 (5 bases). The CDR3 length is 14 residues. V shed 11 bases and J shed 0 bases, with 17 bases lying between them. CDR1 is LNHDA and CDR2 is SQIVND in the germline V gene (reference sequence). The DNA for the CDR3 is TGTGCCCCTAGTGCGGAGGTCAACTCCTACGAGCAGTACTTC. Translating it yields CAPSAEVNSYEQYF.

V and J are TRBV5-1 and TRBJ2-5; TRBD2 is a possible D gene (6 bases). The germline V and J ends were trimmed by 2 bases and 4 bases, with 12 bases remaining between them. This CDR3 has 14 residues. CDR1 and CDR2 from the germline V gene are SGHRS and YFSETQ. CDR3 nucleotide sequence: TGCGCCAGCAGCTTATCGGCGGGGCGAGAGACCCAGTACTTC. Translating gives CASSLSAGRETQYF.

This CDR3 reads CSVEGPSGSLDTQYF. CDR3 bases: TGCAGCGTTGAGGGTCCTAGCGGGAGTTTGGATACGCAGTATTTT. The chain is built from TRBV29-1 and TRBJ2-3; 10 positions match TRBD2. Germline CDR1 is SQVTM and CDR2 is ANQGSEA. This CDR3 is built from 15 residues. V gave up 3 bases and J gave up 6 bases; unmatched junction bases: 9.

CDR3 sequence (DNA): TGTGCCAGCAGGCAGACTAGCGGGAGTGGCGGGGAGCTGTTTTTT. Protein product: CASRQTSGSGGELFF. V usage is TRBV28 and J usage is TRBJ2-2, with 12 bases lining up with TRBD2. V lost 6 bases to trimming and J lost 7 bases; unmatched junction nucleotides: 6. Germline-derived CDR1 and CDR2 are MDHEN and SYDVKM. The CDR3 consists of 15 residues.

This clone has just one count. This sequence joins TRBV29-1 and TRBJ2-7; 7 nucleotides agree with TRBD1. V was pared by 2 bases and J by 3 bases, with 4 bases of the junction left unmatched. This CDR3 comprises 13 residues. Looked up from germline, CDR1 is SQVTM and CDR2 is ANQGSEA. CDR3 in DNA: TGCAGCGTTGAAACAGGGGCCAACTACGAGCAGTACTTC. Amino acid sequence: CSVETGANYEQYF.

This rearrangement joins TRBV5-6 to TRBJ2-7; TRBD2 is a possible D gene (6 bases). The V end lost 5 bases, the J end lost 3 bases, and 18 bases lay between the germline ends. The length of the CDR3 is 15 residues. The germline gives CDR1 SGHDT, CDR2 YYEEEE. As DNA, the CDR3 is TGTGCCAGCAGTAGGGACTCTAGAGGGGTCTACGAGCAGTACTTC. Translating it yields CASSRDSRGVYEQYF. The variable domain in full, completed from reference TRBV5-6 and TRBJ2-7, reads DAGVTQSPTHLIKTRGQQVTLRCSPKSGHDTVSWYQQALGQGPQFIFQYYEEEERQRGNFPDRFSGHQFPNYSSELNVNALLLGDSALYLCASSRDSRGVYEQYFGPGTRLTVT.

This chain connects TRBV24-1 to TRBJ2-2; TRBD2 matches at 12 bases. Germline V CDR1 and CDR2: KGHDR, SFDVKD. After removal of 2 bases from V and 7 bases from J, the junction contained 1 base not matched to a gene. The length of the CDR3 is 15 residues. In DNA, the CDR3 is TGTGCCACCAGTGATTCGACTAGCGGGAGCGGGGAGCTGTTTTTT. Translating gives CATSDSTSGSGELFF.

CDR3 in DNA: TGTGCCAGCAGTTTTGGGGGGGCCTTGAACACTGAAGCTTTCTTT. This gives the protein CASSFGGALNTEAFF. This chain uses TRBV27 with TRBJ1-1; perhaps TRBD1 as D (6 bases). Germline values: CDR1 MNHEY, CDR2 SMNVEV (reference sequence). The germline V and J ends were trimmed by 3 bases and 0 bases, with 11 bases remaining between them. The CDR3 length is 15 residues.

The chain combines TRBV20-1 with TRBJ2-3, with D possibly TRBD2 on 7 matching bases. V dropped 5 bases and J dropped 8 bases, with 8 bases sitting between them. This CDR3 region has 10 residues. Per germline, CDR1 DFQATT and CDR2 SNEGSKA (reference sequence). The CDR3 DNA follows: TGCAGTGCTGGGGGGGCTACGCAGTATTTT. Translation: CSAGGATQYF.

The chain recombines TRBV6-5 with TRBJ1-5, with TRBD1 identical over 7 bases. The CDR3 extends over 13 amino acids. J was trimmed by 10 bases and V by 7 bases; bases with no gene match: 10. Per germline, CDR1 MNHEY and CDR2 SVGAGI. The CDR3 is CASTSLQGEPQHF. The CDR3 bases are TGTGCCAGCACCTCCCTGCAGGGGGAACCCCAGCATTTT.

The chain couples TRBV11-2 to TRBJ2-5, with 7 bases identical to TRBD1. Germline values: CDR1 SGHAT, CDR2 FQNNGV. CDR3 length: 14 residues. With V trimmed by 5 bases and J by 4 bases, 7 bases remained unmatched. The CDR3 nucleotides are TGTGCCAGCAGCCAGGGGACAGCCGGAGAGACCCAGTACTTC. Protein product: CASSQGTAGETQYF.

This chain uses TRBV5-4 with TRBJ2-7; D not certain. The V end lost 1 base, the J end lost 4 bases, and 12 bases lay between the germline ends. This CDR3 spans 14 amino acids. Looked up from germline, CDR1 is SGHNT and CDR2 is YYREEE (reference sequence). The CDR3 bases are TGTGCCAGCAGCTTGCCAGGTGAAGCTTACGAGCAGTACTTC. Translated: CASSLPGEAYEQYF.

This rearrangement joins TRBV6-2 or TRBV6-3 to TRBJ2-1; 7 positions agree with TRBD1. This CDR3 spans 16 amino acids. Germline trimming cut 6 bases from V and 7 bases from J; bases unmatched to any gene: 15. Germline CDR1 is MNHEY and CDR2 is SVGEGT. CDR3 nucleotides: TGTGCCAGCAGCCCTGAGGGGGCATCTTTCCGTAATGAGCAGTTCTTC. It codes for CASSPEGASFRNEQFF.

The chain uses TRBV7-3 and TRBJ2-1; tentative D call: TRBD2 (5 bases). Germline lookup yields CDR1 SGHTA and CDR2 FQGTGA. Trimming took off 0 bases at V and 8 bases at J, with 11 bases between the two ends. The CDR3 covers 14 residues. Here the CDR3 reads CASSLTSERDEQFF. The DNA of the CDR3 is TGTGCCAGCAGCTTAACTAGCGAGAGGGATGAGCAGTTCTTC.

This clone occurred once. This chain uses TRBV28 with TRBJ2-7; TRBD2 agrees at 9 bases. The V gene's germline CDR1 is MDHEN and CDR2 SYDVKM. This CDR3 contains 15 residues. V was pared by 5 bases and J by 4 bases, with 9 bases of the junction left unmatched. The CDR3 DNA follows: TGTGCCAGCAGTCTCCCGGGTAGCGGGAGTTACGAGCAGTACTTC. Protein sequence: CASSLPGSGSYEQYF.

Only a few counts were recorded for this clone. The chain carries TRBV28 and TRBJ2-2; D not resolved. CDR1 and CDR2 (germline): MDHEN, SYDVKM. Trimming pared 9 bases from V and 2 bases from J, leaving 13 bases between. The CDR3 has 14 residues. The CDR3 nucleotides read TGTGCCAGTCTCGAGAGAAGTAACACCGGGGAGCTGTTTTTT. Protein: CASLERSNTGELFF.